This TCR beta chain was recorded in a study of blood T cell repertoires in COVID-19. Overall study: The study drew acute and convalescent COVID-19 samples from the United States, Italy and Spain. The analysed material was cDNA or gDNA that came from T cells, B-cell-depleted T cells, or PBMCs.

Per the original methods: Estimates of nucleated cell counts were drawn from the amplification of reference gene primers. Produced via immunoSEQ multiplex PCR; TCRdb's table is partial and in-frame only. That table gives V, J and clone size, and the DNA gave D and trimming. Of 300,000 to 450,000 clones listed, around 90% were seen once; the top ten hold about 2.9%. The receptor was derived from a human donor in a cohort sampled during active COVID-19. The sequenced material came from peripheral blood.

The CDR3 reads CAISESGSSYNEQFF. The CDR3 DNA reads TGTGCCATCAGTGAGTCGGGGAGCTCCTACAATGAGCAGTTCTTC. The chain carries TRBV10-3 and TRBJ2-1, with D possibly being TRBD2 (5 bases). V gave up 0 bases and J gave up 0 bases, with 6 bases separating them. The CDR3 loop spans 15 amino acids. Germline assignment: CDR1 ENHRY and CDR2 SYGVKD.